A single sample gave rise to the 8 T cell receptor beta chains below, sequenced in a study of blood T cell repertoires in COVID-19. Profiled with immunoSEQ multiplex PCR; TCRdb holds only in-frame clones, not every one. This table has roughly 130,000 clones, almost 85% appearing once. Sequences were obtained from peripheral blood. These receptors were taken from a woman in her twenties or thirties who had recovered from COVID-19.

The CDR3 bases are TGTGCCATCGCGACGACTAGCGGGAGCACAGATACGCAGTATTTT. Translated: CAIATTSGSTDTQYF. The chain joins TRBV6-5 to TRBJ2-3; 10 nucleotides align to TRBD2. Looked up from germline, CDR1 is MNHEY and CDR2 is SVGAGI. V dropped 10 bases and J dropped 0; count of bases not matched to a gene: 7. CDR3 length equals 15 residues.

This chain links TRBV12-2 with TRBJ1-5. TRBV12-2 is a listed pseudogene. The CDR3 sequence is 17 residues long. CDR3 region: CASRLDPAEYSNQPQHF. CDR3 in DNA: TGTGCAAGTCGCTTAGACCCTGCCGAGTATAGCAATCAGCCCCAGCATTTT.

J is TRBJ1-5 and V is TRBV2, with 9 bases fitting TRBD1. The CDR3 sequence is 19 residues long. Germline V lookup: CDR1 SNHLY, CDR2 FYNNEI. Trimming cost V 1 base and J 4 bases; bases outside gene matches: 14. CDR3 region: CASSEVSSAFGTGNQPQHF. For the CDR3, the DNA is TGTGCCAGCAGTGAAGTTTCTTCGGCTTTCGGGACAGGGAATCAGCCCCAGCATTTT.

V usage is TRBV5-1 and J usage is TRBJ1-6, with D unresolved. Germline lookup yields CDR1 SGHRS and CDR2 YFSETQ. This CDR3 has 18 amino acids. Between the trimmed V and J ends, which lost 4 bases and 0 bases, there was a span of 17 bases. Here the CDR3 DNA reads TGCGCCAGCAGCCTACGGAGTCCCCGGGACTCCTATAATTCACCCCTCCACTTT. This sequence encodes CASSLRSPRDSYNSPLHF.

The chain employs TRBV5-1 and TRBJ1-4, with D uncertain. CDR3 length: 14 residues. Germline V CDR1 and CDR2: SGHRS, YFSETQ. V lost 4 bases to trimming and J lost 6 bases, with 13 bases between them. CDR3 loop: CASSPRTGDEKLFF. The CDR3 coding sequence is TGCGCCAGCAGCCCCCGGACTGGGGATGAAAAACTGTTTTTT.

The chain links TRBV3-1 (or the pseudogene TRBV3-2) to TRBJ2-7; 9 positions agree with TRBD2. The CDR3 spans 16 residues. The germline V gene encodes CDR1 LGHDT and CDR2 YNNKEL (reference sequence). V lost 4 bases to trimming and J lost 4 bases; unmatched junction nucleotides: 11. CDR3 sequence (DNA): TGTGCCAGCAGCCCATTTTTTCTTAGCGGGGGTTACGAGCAGTACTTC. Its translation: CASSPFFLSGGYEQYF.

This chain joins TRBV4-1 and TRBJ2-2; TRBD2 aligns across 11 bases. Germline trimming cut 2 bases from V and 2 bases from J; bases unmatched to any gene: 7. The CDR3 totals 18 residues. Germline CDR1 and CDR2: MGHRA and YSYEKL. The CDR3 DNA follows: TGCGCCAGCAGCCAAAGCCGGGGGACTAGCGGAAACACCGGGGAGCTGTTTTTT. Amino acids: CASSQSRGTSGNTGELFF.

The chain recombines TRBV2 with TRBJ1-2, with D uncertain. Germline lookup yields CDR1 SNHLY and CDR2 FYNNEI. Trimming left V 3 bases short and J 0 bases short, with 14 bases between. There are 16 residues in the CDR3. In DNA form, the CDR3 reads TGTGCCAGCAGTGAGCAGTGGCAGACTACTAACTATGGCTACACCTTC. It is translated as CASSEQWQTTNYGYTF.